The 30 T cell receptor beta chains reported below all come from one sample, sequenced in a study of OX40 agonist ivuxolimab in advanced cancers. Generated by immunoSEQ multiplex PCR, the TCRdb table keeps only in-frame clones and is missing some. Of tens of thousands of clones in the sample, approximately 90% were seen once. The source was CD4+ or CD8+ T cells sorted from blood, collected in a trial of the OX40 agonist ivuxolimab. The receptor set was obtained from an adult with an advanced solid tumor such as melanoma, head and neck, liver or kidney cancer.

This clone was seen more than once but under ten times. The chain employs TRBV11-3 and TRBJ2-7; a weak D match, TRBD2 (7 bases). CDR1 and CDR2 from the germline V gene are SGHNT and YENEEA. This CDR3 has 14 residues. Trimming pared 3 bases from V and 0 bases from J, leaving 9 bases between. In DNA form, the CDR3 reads TGTGCCAGCAGCTTGGCGGGGGCCTCCTACGAGCAGTACTTC. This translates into CASSLAGASYEQYF.

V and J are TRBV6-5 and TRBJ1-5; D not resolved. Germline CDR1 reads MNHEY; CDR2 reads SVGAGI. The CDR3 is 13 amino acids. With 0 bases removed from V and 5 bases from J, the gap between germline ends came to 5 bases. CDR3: CASSYSRDQPQHF. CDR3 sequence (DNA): TGTGCCAGCAGTTACTCGCGGGATCAGCCCCAGCATTTT.

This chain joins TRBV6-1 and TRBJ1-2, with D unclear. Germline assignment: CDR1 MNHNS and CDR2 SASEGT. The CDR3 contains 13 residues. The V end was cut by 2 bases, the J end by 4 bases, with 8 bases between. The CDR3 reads CASSEIGGYGYTF. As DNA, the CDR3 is TGTGCCAGCAGTGAAATTGGTGGCTATGGCTACACCTTC.

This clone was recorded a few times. CDR3 in amino acids: CASSEFPSYEQYF. The CDR3 coding sequence is TGCGCCAGCAGTGAGTTTCCGTCCTACGAGCAGTACTTC. This chain connects TRBV10-2 to TRBJ2-7; D gene uncertain. Trimming cost V 1 base and J 1 base, with 5 bases left between them. This CDR3 has 13 amino acids. CDR1 and CDR2 from the germline V gene are WSHSY and SAAADI.

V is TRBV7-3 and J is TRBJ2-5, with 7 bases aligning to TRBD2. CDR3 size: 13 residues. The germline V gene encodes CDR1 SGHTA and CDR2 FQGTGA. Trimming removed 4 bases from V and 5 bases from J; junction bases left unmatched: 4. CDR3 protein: CASSSGGGETQYF. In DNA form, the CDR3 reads TGTGCCAGCAGCTCGGGGGGTGGTGAGACCCAGTACTTC.

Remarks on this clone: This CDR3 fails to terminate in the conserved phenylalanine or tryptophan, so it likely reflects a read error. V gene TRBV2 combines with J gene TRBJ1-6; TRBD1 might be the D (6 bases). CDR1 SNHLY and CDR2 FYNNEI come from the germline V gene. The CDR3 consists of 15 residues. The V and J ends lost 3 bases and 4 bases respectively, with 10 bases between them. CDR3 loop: CASSEDSQYNSPLHL. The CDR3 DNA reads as TGTGCCAGCAGTGAGGACAGCCAGTATAATTCACCCCTCCACCTT.

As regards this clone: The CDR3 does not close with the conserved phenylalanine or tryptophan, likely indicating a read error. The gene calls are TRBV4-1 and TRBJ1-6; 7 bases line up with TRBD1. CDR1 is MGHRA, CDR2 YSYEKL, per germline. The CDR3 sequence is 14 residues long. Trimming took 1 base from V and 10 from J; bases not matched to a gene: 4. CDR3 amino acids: CASSQGQGGSPLHL. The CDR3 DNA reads TGCGCCAGCAGCCAAGGACAGGGTGGATCACCCCTCCACCTT.

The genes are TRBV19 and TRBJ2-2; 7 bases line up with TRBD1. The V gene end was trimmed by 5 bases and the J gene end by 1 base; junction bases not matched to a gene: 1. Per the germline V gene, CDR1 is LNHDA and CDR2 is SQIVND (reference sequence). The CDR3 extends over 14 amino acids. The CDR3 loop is CASSRDRNTGELFF. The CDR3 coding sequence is TGTGCCAGTAGTCGGGACAGGAACACCGGGGAGCTGTTTTTT.

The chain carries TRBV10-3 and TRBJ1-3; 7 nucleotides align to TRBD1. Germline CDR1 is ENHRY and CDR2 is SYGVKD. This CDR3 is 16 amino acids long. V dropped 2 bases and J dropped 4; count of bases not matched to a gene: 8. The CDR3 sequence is CAISEGRQGSGNTIYF. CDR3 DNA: TGTGCCATCAGTGAGGGAAGACAGGGTTCGGGAAACACCATATATTTT.

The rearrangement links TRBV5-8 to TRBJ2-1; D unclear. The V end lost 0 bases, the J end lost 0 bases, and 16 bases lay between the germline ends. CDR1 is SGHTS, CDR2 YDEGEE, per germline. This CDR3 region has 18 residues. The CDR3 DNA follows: TGTGCCAGCAGCTTGGACGTGGTAATATGGGGCTCCTACAATGAGCAGTTCTTC. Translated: CASSLDVVIWGSYNEQFF.

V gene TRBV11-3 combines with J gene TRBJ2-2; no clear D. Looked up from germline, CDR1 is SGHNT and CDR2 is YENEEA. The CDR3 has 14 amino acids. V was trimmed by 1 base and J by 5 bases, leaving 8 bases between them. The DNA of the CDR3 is TGTGCCAGCAGCTTAGGACTGGGGACCGGGGAGCTGTTTTTT. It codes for CASSLGLGTGELFF.

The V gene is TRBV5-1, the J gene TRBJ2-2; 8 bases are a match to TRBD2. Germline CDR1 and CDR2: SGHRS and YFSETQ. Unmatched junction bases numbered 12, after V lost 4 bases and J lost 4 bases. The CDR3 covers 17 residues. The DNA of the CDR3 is TGCGCCAGCAGCCAGAACCCGGGACTAGTGGGCACCGGGGAGCTGTTTTTT. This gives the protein CASSQNPGLVGTGELFF.

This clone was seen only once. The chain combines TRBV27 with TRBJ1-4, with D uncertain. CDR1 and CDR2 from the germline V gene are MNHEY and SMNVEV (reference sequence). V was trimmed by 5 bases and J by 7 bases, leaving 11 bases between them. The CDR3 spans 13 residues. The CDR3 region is CASSPAAVEKLFF. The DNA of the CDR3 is TGTGCCAGCAGTCCGGCAGCTGTTGAAAAACTGTTTTTT. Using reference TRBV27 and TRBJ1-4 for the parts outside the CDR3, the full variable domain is EAQVTQNPRYLITVTGKKLTVTCSQNMNHEYMSWYRQDPGLGLRQIYYSMNVEVTDKGDVPEGYKVSRKEKRNFPLILESPSPNQTSLYFCASSPAAVEKLFFGSGTQLSVL.

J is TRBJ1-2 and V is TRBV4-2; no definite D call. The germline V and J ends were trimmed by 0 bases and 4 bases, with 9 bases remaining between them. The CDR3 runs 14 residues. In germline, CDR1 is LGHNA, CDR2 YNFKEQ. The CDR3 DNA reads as TGTGCCAGCAGCCAAGAGGAAGGCACCTATGGCTACACCTTC. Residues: CASSQEEGTYGYTF.

CDR3 protein: CASSYTGDSPLHF. CDR3 DNA sequence: TGTGCCAGCTCATATACTGGCGATTCACCCCTCCACTTT. The gene calls are TRBV2 and TRBJ1-6; D is unclear. Per the germline V gene, CDR1 is SNHLY and CDR2 is FYNNEI. Trimming removed 8 bases from V and 8 bases from J, with 13 bases in between. The CDR3 covers 13 residues.

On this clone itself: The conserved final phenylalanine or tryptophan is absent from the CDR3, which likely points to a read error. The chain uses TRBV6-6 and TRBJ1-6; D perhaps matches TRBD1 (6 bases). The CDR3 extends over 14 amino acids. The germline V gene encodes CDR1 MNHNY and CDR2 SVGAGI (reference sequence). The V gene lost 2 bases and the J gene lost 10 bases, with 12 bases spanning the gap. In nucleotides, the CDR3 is TGTGCCAGCAGTTACAACGGGGGCCAATCACCCCTCCACCTT. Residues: CASSYNGGQSPLHL.

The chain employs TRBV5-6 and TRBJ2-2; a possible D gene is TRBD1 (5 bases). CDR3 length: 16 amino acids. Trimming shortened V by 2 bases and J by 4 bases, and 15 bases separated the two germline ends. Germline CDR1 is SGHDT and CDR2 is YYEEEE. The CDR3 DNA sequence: TGTGCCAGCAGCTTAGGAACAGGTCTTGTCACCGGGGAGCTGTTTTTT. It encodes CASSLGTGLVTGELFF. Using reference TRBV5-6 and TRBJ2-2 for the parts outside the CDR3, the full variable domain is DAGVTQSPTHLIKTRGQQVTLRCSPKSGHDTVSWYQQALGQGPQFIFQYYEEEERQRGNFPDRFSGHQFPNYSSELNVNALLLGDSALYLCASSLGTGLVTGELFFGEGSRLTVL.

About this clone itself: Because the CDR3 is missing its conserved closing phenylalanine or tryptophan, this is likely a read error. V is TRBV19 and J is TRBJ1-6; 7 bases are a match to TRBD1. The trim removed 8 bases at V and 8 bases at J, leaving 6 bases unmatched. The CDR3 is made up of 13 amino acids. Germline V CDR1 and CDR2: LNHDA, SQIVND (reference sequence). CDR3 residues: CASGQDRDSPLHL. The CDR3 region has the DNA TGTGCCAGTGGTCAAGACAGGGATTCACCCCTCCACCTT.

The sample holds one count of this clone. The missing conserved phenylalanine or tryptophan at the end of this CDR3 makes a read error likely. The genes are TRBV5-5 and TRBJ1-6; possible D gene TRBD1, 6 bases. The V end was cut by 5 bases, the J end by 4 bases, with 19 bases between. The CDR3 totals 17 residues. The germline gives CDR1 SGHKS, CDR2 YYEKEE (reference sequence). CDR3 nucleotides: TGTGCCAGCAGAGCAGGGGAGGGGTCCTTATATAATTCACCCCTCCACCTT. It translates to CASRAGEGSLYNSPLHL.

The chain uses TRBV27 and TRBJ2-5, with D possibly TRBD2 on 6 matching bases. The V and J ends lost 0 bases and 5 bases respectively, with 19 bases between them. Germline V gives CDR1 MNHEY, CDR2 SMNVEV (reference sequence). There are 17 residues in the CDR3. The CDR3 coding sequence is TGTGCCAGCAGTTTATCAGCGGCTAGCGCGGGGAGGGAGACCCAGTACTTC. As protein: CASSLSAASAGRETQYF.

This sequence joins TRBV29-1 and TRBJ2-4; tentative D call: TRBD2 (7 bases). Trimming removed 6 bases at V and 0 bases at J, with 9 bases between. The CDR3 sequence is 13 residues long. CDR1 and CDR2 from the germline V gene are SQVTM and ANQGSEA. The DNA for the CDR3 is TGCAGCGTGGGGGGGCTAGCCAAAAACATTCAGTACTTC. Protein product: CSVGGLAKNIQYF.

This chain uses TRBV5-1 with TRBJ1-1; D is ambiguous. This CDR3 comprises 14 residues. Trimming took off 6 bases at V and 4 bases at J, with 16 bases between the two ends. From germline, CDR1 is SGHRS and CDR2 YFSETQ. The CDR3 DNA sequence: TGCGCCAGCACCCTTTTAACGGCGAGCACTGAAGCTTTCTTT. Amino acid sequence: CASTLLTASTEAFF. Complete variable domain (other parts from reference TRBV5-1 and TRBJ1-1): KAGVTQTPRYLIKTRGQQVTLSCSPISGHRSVSWYQQTPGQGLQFLFEYFSETQRNKGNFPGRFSGRQFSNSRSEMNVSTLELGDSALYLCASTLLTASTEAFFGQGTRLTVV.

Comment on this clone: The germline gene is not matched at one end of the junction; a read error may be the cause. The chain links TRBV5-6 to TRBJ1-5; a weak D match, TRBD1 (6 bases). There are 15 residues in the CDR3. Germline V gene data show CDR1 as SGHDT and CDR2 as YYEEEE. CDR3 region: CANSSGASSNQPQHF. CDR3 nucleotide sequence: TGTGCCAACAGCTCAGGGGCTTCGAGCAATCAGCCCCAGCATTTT.

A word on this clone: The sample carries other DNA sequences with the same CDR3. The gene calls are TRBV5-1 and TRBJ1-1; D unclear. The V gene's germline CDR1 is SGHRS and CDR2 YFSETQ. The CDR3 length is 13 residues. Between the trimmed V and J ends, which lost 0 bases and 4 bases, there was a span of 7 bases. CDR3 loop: CASSLEIGTEAFF. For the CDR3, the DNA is TGCGCCAGCAGCTTGGAGATTGGCACTGAAGCTTTCTTT.

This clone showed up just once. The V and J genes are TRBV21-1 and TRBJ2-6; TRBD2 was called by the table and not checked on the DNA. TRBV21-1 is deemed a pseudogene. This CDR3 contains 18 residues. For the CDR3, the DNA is TGTGCCAGCAGCCCAAGGCGGGGGTCCCCCTCTGGGGCCAACGTCCTGACTTTC. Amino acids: CASSPRRGSPSGANVLTF.

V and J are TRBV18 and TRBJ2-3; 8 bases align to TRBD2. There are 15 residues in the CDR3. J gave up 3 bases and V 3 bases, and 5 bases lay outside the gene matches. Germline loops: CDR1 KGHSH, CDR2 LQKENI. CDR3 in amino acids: CASSPTAGATDTQYF. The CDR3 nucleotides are TGTGCCAGCTCACCTACAGCGGGGGCAACAGATACGCAGTATTTT.

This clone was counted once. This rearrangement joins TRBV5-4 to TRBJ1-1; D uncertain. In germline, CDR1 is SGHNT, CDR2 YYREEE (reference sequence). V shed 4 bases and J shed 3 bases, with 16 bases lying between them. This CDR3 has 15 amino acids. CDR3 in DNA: TGTGCCAGCAGCCTGCCTTCGGGCGACGACACTGAAGCTTTCTTT. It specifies CASSLPSGDDTEAFF.

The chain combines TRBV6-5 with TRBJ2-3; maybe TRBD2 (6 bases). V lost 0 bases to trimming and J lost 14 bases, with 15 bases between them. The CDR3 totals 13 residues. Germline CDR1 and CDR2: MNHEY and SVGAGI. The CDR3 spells CASSYSPSGWVYF. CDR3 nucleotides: TGTGCCAGCAGTTACTCCCCCAGCGGGTGGGTGTATTTT.

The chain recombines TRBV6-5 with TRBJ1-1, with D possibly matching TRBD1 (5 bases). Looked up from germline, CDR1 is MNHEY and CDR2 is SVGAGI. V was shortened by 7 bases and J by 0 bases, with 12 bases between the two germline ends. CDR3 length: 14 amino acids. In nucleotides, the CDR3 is TGTGCCAGCACCCCACAGGACTTGAACACTGAAGCTTTCTTT. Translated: CASTPQDLNTEAFF.

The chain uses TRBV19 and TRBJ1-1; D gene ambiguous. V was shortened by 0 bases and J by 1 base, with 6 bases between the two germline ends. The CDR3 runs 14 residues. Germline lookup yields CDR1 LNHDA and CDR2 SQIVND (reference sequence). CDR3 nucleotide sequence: TGTGCCAGTAGTATAGAAAACACGAACACTGAAGCTTTCTTT. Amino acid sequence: CASSIENTNTEAFF.